The next 19 T cell receptor beta chains were all read from a single sample in a study of T cell responses to AZD1222 COVID-19 vaccine. Libraries were prepared by immunoSEQ multiplex PCR; TCRdb keeps only in-frame clonotypes and omits some of them. Seen here are under 130,000 clones, roughly 88% observed once, and the top ten hold more than 4.5%. Sequencing used peripheral blood, obtained on day 0 of AZD1222 vaccination. The receptors here all came from an adult in good health.

The V gene is TRBV3-1 (or the pseudogene TRBV3-2), the J gene TRBJ2-1; TRBD1 is a possible D gene (6 bases). The germline V and J ends were trimmed by 4 bases and 3 bases, with 22 bases remaining between them. Germline V gives CDR1 LGHDT, CDR2 YNNKEL (reference sequence). The CDR3 is 18 amino acids. The CDR3 DNA reads as TGTGCCAGCAGCCCCGCAAGAAGGATGGACAGTGACTACAATGAGCAGTTCTTC. This encodes CASSPARRMDSDYNEQFF.

Comment on this clone: This CDR3 is also generated by other DNA sequences in the sample. This chain joins TRBV7-8 and TRBJ1-1; TRBD1 matches 10 bases. V was clipped by 2 bases and J by 1 base; unmatched bases: 4. Germline CDR1 and CDR2: SGHVS and FQNEAQ. The CDR3 is 16 amino acids. The CDR3 protein is CASSLRDRGSNTEAFF. The CDR3 bases are TGTGCCAGCAGCTTACGGGACAGGGGATCGAACACTGAAGCTTTCTTT.

The chain uses TRBV5-4 and TRBJ2-1, with 8 bases matching TRBD2. Trimming took 5 bases from V and 9 from J; bases not matched to a gene: 13. The length of the CDR3 is 15 residues. Germline loops: CDR1 SGHNT, CDR2 YYREEE (reference sequence). CDR3 DNA: TGTGCCAGCAGACGGAGCGGGGGTTTATTGGGTGAGCAGTTCTTC. Translated, it gives CASRRSGGLLGEQFF.

A note on this clone: Other DNA sequences in this specimen translate into the identical CDR3. The CDR3 here is CASSVGGQGAYNEQFF. DNA of the CDR3: TGTGCCAGCAGCGTAGGCGGACAGGGCGCCTACAATGAGCAGTTCTTC. This sequence joins TRBV9 and TRBJ2-1, with 8 bases identical to TRBD1. The length of the CDR3 is 16 residues. Germline V lookup: CDR1 SGDLS, CDR2 YYNGEE. Trimming removed 0 bases from V and 2 bases from J; junction bases left unmatched: 4. The whole variable domain, filled in from reference TRBV9 and TRBJ2-1, reads DSGVTQTPKHLITATGQRVTLRCSPRSGDLSVYWYQQSLDQGLQFLIQYYNGEERAKGNILERFSAQQFPDLHSELNLSSLELGDSALYFCASSVGGQGAYNEQFFGPGTRLTVL.

The CDR3 region is CSVDGQGLNYGYTF. The CDR3 nucleotides are TGCAGCGTTGACGGACAGGGGCTAAACTATGGCTACACCTTC. The V and J genes are TRBV29-1 and TRBJ1-2; TRBD1 aligns across 9 bases. CDR1 is SQVTM, CDR2 ANQGSEA, per germline. CDR3 length: 14 residues. J lost 2 bases, V lost 3 bases, and 4 bases had no gene match. The entire variable domain, with the rest obtained from reference TRBV29-1 and TRBJ1-2, is as follows: SAVISQKPSRDICQRGTSLTIQCQVDSQVTMMFWYRQQPGQSLTLIATANQGSEATYESGFVIDKFPISRPNLTFSTLTVSNMSPEDSSIYLCSVDGQGLNYGYTFGSGTRLTVV.

This clone was detected only once. The chain uses TRBV4-3 and TRBJ2-2, with a weak D call TRBD1 (5 bases). CDR1 is LGHNA and CDR2 is YSLEER in the germline V gene. The CDR3 runs to 15 residues. Trimming stripped 0 bases from V and 6 bases from J, with 11 bases between. CDR3 loop: CASSQDLRVAGELFF. The CDR3 DNA sequence: TGCGCCAGCAGCCAAGATCTCAGGGTGGCCGGGGAGCTGTTTTTT.

The chain is built from TRBV6-5 and TRBJ1-6; D is unclear. Germline-derived CDR1 and CDR2 are MNHEY and SVGAGI. The CDR3 length is 15 residues. Trimming pared 6 bases from V and 0 bases from J, leaving 9 bases between. The CDR3 sequence is CASRKMSSYNSPLHF. In DNA form, the CDR3 reads TGTGCCAGCAGGAAGATGAGCTCCTATAATTCACCCCTCCACTTT.

This chain uses TRBV7-2 with TRBJ2-3; D is uncertain. Trimming took off 1 base at V and 4 bases at J, with 24 bases between the two ends. The CDR3 runs 19 residues. Germline loops: CDR1 SGHTA, CDR2 FQGNSA. The CDR3 is CASSLGPSAVSDRPDTQYF. In nucleotides, the CDR3 is TGTGCCAGCAGCTTAGGGCCCTCGGCCGTGAGTGACCGACCAGATACGCAGTATTTT.

J is TRBJ1-1 and V is TRBV5-1; 8 bases map to TRBD1. CDR3 length: 15 residues. J lost 1 base, V lost 1 base, and 3 bases had no gene match. Germline lookup yields CDR1 SGHRS and CDR2 YFSETQ. As DNA, the CDR3 is TGCGCCAGCAGCTTGCGAGGACAGGGGAACACTGAAGCTTTCTTT. Protein product: CASSLRGQGNTEAFF.

The gene calls are TRBV5-1 and TRBJ1-1; D is unresolved. Germline V gene lookup returns CDR1 SGHRS and CDR2 YFSETQ. This CDR3 has 15 residues. V lost 0 bases and J lost 3, with 12 bases in between. The CDR3 sequence: CASSLEPGIDTEAFF. CDR3 coding DNA: TGCGCCAGCAGCTTGGAGCCGGGGATAGACACTGAAGCTTTCTTT.

V is TRBV28 and J is TRBJ1-4; D gene unclear. CDR3 length: 15 residues. Trimming shortened V by 3 bases and J by 7 bases, and 15 bases separated the two germline ends. Germline V gene data show CDR1 as MDHEN and CDR2 as SYDVKM. The CDR3 spells CASSLYRLRIEKLFF. DNA for the CDR3: TGTGCCAGCAGTTTGTATCGGCTGCGGATTGAAAAACTGTTTTTT.

The chain couples TRBV19 to TRBJ1-4, with 8 bases lining up with TRBD1. This CDR3 has 14 residues. Germline values: CDR1 LNHDA, CDR2 SQIVND (reference sequence). J lost 7 bases, V lost 10 bases, and 11 bases had no gene match. In nucleotides, the CDR3 is TGTGCCATCCCCCCAGGGGGCGTGTGTGAAAAACTGTTTTTT. This codes for CAIPPGGVCEKLFF.

V is TRBV21-1 and J is TRBJ1-1. TRBV21-1 is listed as a pseudogene. The CDR3 length is 17 residues. CDR3 in amino acids: CASSKVPRVIPQTEAFF. CDR3 DNA: TGTGCCAGCAGCAAAGTGCCAAGGGTCATACCTCAGACTGAAGCTTTCTTT.

The chain couples TRBV18 to TRBJ1-1, with TRBD1 as a possible D gene (5 bases). The CDR3 loop spans 13 amino acids. V lost 6 bases and J lost 2, with 10 bases in between. The germline gives CDR1 KGHSH, CDR2 LQKENI. The CDR3: CASSRGRNTEAFF. CDR3 coding DNA: TGTGCCAGCTCGCGGGGCAGAAACACTGAAGCTTTCTTT. The whole variable domain, remainder taken from reference TRBV18 and TRBJ1-1, is NAGVMQNPRHLVRRRGQEARLRCSPMKGHSHVYWYRQLPEEGLKFMVYLQKENIIDESGMPKERFSAEFPKEGPSILRIQQVVRGDSAAYFCASSRGRNTEAFFGQGTRLTVV.

This clone came up once. The chain employs TRBV9 and TRBJ2-5; D may match TRBD1 or TRBD2 (5 bases each). Germline V lookup: CDR1 SGDLS, CDR2 YYNGEE. The CDR3 runs 11 residues. CDR3 protein: CALWGQETQYF. The CDR3 DNA is TGTGCATTGTGGGGGCAAGAGACCCAGTACTTC.

This clone was detected a few times. The chain joins TRBV6-5 to TRBJ1-1, with D perhaps TRBD1 (6 bases). The germline gives CDR1 MNHEY, CDR2 SVGAGI. CDR3 length equals 13 residues. V was clipped by 8 bases and J by 4 bases, with 14 bases between them. CDR3 loop: CASSQGESTEAFF. Here the CDR3 DNA reads TGTGCCAGCTCACAGGGTGAGAGCACTGAAGCTTTCTTT.

The chain has TRBV12-2 and TRBJ2-7; the D call of TRBD1 is as the table states it, not checked on the DNA. TRBV12-2 is labeled a pseudogene. This CDR3 comprises 15 residues. CDR3 bases: TGTGCAAGTCACAAAAGACAGGAGAGGGTCTACGAGCAGTACTTC. Encoded protein: CASHKRQERVYEQYF.

The chain employs TRBV4-1 and TRBJ1-1; 9 bases line up with TRBD1. Germline CDR1 is MGHRA and CDR2 is YSYEKL. With V trimmed by 0 bases and J by 11 bases, 7 bases remained unmatched. The CDR3 extends over 14 amino acids. In DNA, the CDR3 is TGCGCCAGCAGCCAAGATGAGGACAGGGGAGCTGCTTTCTTT. This gives the protein CASSQDEDRGAAFF.

The sample holds a few counts of this clone. Other DNA sequences in the sample encode the same CDR3. The V gene is TRBV9, the J gene TRBJ1-2, with D hard to call. CDR1 and CDR2 from the germline V gene are SGDLS and YYNGEE. With 0 bases removed from V and 5 bases from J, the gap between germline ends came to 5 bases. The CDR3 totals 12 residues. This CDR3 reads CASSVGGYGYTF. In DNA, the CDR3 is TGTGCCAGCAGCGTAGGCGGGTATGGCTACACCTTC.